This T cell receptor (beta chain) was observed in a study of shared clonotypes between healthy human individuals. CDR1 is SGHRS, CDR2 YFSETQ, per germline. J gave up 2 bases and V 4 bases, and 7 bases lay outside the gene matches. The CDR3 is 16 residues long. Data came from immunoSEQ multiplex PCR; TCRdb stores just in-frame clones and leaves some out. The sample has about 2.4 million clones, roughly 93% seen once. This TCR was sampled from a man younger than 35 in good health. Some clones in this sample may be carry-over from other donors' samples. Material: naive CD4+ T cells from PBMCs. The sample's subset: CD45RA+ positively selected. The chain links TRBV5-1 to TRBJ2-5, with 11 bases lining up with TRBD2. The CDR3 spells CASSKTSGSPQETQYF. The DNA for the CDR3 is TGCGCCAGCAGCAAAACTAGCGGGAGTCCTCAAGAGACCCAGTACTTC.